The present T cell receptor beta chain was sequenced within a study of a mutant IDH1 vaccine in newly diagnosed glioma. As for the study in general: Administration of eight vaccinations to patients took place in weeks 1, 3, 5, 7, 11, 15, 19, 23. In some groups vaccination began 4-6 weeks post-radiotherapy; others received it with temozolomide. Previous treatment comprised radiotherapy, temozolomide, or both, mostly both.

Germline loops: CDR1 SGHNT, CDR2 YYREEE (reference sequence). The CDR3 has 15 amino acids. Concerning this clone: Its antigen is still unknown.

General observations from the study: Most patients, 93.3%, showed vaccine-induced immune responses.

Measured with immunoSEQ multiplex PCR; TCRdb has only the in-frame clones, and not every one. The data contain about 51,000 clones, about three quarters of them singletons. Specified time point: week 5, during vaccination. The investigators gave 300 ug of mutant IDH1 20-mer peptide in each vaccine dose, together with topical imiquimod. The rearrangement joins TRBV5-4 to TRBJ2-3, with 9 nucleotides matching TRBD2. The source was PBMCs, collected from a glioma patient whose treatment included an IDH1 peptide vaccine. This clonotype was obtained from a woman in her 40s with glioma. CDR3 sequence (DNA): TGTGCAGTTATCCCAAGGCGGGGGGGCCCAGATACGCAGTATTTT. Translation gives CAVIPRRGGPDTQYF.